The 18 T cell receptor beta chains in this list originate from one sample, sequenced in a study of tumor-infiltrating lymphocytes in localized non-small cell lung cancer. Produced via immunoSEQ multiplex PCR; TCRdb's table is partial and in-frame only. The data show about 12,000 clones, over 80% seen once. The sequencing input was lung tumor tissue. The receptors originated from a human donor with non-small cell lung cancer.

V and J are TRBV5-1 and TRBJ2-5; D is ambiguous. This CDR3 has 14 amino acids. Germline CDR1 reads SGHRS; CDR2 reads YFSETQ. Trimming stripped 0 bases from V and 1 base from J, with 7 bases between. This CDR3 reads CASSLEASQETQYF. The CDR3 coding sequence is TGCGCCAGCAGCTTGGAGGCCAGCCAAGAGACCCAGTACTTC.

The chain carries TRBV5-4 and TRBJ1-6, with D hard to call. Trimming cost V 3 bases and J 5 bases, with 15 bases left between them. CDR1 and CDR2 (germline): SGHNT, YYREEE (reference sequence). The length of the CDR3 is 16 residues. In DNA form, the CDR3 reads TGTGCCAGCAGCTCGGCGCCCCGGGTCGATAATTCACCCCTCCACTTT. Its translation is CASSSAPRVDNSPLHF.

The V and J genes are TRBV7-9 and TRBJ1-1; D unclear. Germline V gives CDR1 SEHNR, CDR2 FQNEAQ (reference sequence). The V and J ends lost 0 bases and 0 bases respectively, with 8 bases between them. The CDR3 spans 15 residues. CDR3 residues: CASSLAFGMNTEAFF. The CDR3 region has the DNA TGTGCCAGCAGCTTAGCGTTTGGAATGAACACTGAAGCTTTCTTT.

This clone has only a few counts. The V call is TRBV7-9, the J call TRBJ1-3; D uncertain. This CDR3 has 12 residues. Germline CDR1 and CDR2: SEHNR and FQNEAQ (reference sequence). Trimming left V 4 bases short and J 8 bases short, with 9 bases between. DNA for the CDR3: TGTGCCAGCAGCTCCTCGAGGGACACCATATATTTT. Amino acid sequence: CASSSSRDTIYF. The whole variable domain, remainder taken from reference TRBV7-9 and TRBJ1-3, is DTGVSQNPRHKITKRGQNVTFRCDPISEHNRLYWYRQTLGQGPEFLTYFQNEAQLEKSRLLSDRFSAERPKGSFSTLEIQRTEQGDSAMYLCASSSSRDTIYFGEGSWLTVV.

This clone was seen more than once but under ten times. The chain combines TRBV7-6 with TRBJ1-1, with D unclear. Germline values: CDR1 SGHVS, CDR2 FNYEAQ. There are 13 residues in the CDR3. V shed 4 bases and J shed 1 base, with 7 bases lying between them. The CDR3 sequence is CASSSTENTEAFF. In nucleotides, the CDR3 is TGTGCCAGCAGCTCCACAGAGAACACTGAAGCTTTCTTT.

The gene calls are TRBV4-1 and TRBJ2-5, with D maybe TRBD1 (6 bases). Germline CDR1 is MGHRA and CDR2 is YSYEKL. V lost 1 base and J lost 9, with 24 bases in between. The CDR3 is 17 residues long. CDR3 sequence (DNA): TGCGCCAGCAGCCAAGGGTCGGACAGAGGATGGGTCGGCGCCCAGTACTTC. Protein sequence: CASSQGSDRGWVGAQYF.

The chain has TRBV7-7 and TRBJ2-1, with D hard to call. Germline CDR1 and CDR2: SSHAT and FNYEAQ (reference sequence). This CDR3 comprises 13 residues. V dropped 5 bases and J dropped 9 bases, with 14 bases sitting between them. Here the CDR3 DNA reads TGTGCCAGCAGCCCCTCTAGTTCCGGTGAGCAGTTCTTC. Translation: CASSPSSSGEQFF.

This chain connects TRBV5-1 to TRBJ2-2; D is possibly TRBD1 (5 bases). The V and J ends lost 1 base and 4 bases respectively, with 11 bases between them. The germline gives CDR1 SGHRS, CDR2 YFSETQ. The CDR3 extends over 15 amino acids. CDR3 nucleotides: TGCGCCAGCAGCTTGAGGCAGGACATCACCGGGGAGCTGTTTTTT. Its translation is CASSLRQDITGELFF.

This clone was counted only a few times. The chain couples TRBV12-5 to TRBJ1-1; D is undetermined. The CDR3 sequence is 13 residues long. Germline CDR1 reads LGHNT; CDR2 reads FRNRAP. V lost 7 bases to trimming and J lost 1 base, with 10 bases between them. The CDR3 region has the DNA TGTGCTAGTGATTTAGCGGAGAACACTGAAGCTTTCTTT. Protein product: CASDLAENTEAFF.

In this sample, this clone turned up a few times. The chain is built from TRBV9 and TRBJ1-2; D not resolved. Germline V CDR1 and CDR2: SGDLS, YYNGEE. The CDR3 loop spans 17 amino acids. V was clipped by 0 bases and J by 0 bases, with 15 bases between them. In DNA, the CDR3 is TGTGCCAGCAGCGTAGAAAAAGGTGTGGGCGCTAACTATGGCTACACCTTC. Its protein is CASSVEKGVGANYGYTF.

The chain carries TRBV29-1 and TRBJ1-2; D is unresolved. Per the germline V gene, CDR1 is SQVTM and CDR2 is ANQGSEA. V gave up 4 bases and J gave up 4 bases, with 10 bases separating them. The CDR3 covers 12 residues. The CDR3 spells CSVVAQAYGYTF. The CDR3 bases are TGCAGCGTTGTAGCGCAGGCCTATGGCTACACCTTC.

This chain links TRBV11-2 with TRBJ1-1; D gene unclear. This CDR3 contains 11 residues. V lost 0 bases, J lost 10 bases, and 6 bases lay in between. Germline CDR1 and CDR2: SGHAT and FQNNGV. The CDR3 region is CASSLDLLAFF. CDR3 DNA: TGTGCCAGCAGCTTAGATCTTTTAGCTTTCTTT. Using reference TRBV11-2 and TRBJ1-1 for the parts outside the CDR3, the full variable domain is EAGVAQSPRYKIIEKRQSVAFWCNPISGHATLYWYQQILGQGPKLLIQFQNNGVVDDSQLPKDRFSAERLKGVDSTLKIQPAKLEDSAVYLCASSLDLLAFFGQGTRLTVV.

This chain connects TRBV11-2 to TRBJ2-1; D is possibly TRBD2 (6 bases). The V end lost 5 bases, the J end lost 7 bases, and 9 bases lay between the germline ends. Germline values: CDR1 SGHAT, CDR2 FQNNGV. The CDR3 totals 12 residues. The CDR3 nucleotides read TGTGCCAGCAGCATCAGCGGGAATGAGCAGTTCTTC. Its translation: CASSISGNEQFF.

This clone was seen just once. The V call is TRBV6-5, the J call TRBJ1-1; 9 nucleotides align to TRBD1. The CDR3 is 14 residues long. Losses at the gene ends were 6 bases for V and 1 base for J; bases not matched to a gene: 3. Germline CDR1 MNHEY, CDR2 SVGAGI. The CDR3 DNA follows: TGTGCCAGCAGATGGGGACAGGGGAACACTGAAGCTTTCTTT. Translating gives CASRWGQGNTEAFF.

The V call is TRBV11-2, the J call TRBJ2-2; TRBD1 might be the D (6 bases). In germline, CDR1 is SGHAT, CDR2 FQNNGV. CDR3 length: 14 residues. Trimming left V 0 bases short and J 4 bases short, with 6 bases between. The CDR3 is CASSLDRGTGELFF. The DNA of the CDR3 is TGTGCCAGCAGCTTAGACAGGGGCACCGGGGAGCTGTTTTTT.

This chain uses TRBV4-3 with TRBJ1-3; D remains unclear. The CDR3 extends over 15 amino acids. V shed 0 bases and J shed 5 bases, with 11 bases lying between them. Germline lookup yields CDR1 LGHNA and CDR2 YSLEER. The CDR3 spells CASSQDRDYRNTIYF. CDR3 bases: TGCGCCAGCAGCCAAGATCGGGATTATCGAAACACCATATATTTT.

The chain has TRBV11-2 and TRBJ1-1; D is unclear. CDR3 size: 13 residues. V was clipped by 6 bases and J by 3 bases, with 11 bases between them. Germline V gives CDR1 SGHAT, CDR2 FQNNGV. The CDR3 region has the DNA TGTGCCAGCAGGAATCTGGAGGACACTGAAGCTTTCTTT. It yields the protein CASRNLEDTEAFF.

The CDR3 loop is CASSMRDREYNEQFF. The CDR3 DNA is TGTGCCAGTAGTATGCGGGACAGGGAGTACAATGAGCAGTTCTTC. The chain employs TRBV19 and TRBJ2-1; 9 nucleotides match TRBD1. In germline, CDR1 is LNHDA, CDR2 SQIVND (reference sequence). Trimming took 3 bases from V and 4 from J; bases not matched to a gene: 4. The CDR3 loop spans 15 amino acids.